The 7 T cell receptor beta chains below all came from one sample that was sequenced in a study of cytomegalovirus exposure and HLA in healthy donors. Amplification used 60 Vbeta primers and 13 Jbeta primers. Only in-frame clones appear in the TCRdb table, and some are missing; sequencing was by immunoSEQ multiplex PCR. The profile shows approximately 120,000 clones, around 73% of them singletons. The sample comprised PBMCs. These receptors were collected from a man over 45 in good health and CMV-seronegative.

The J gene is TRBJ2-1, the V gene TRBV7-3, with D hard to call. Germline loops: CDR1 SGHTA, CDR2 FQGTGA. The V end lost 1 base, the J end lost 5 bases, and 6 bases lay between the germline ends. There are 13 residues in the CDR3. The CDR3 nucleotides read TGTGCCAGCAGCTTAAGTACGGACAATGAGCAGTTCTTC. Protein product: CASSLSTDNEQFF.

This clone appeared once. The chain couples TRBV27 to TRBJ1-2; D is ambiguous. V lost 4 bases, J lost 7 bases, and 19 bases lay in between. The CDR3 length is 15 residues. CDR1 and CDR2 from the germline V gene are MNHEY and SMNVEV (reference sequence). The CDR3 nucleotides read TGTGCCAGCAGTTCGACATACGCAGGAGGGCGTGGCTACACCTTC. Translating gives CASSSTYAGGRGYTF.

A single count supports this clone. The chain has TRBV9 and TRBJ2-7; 11 nucleotides line up with TRBD2. Trimming cost V 2 bases and J 4 bases; bases outside gene matches: 8. The CDR3 is 16 residues long. Germline CDR1 is SGDLS and CDR2 is YYNGEE. In DNA, the CDR3 is TGTGCCAGCAGCGTGGCCTCTAGCGGGAGGTCTTACGAGCAGTACTTC. It translates to CASSVASSGRSYEQYF.

The rearrangement links TRBV18 to TRBJ2-5; 10 nucleotides match TRBD1. Germline trimming cut 5 bases from V and 4 bases from J; bases unmatched to any gene: 7. This CDR3 is built from 15 residues. Germline CDR1 is KGHSH and CDR2 is LQKENI. CDR3 loop: CASSGGQGVGETQYF. The DNA for the CDR3 is TGTGCCAGCTCAGGTGGACAGGGGGTCGGAGAGACCCAGTACTTC.

A remark on this clone: Only one base separates this from a far larger clonotype, so it likely reflects a read error. Other DNA sequences in this specimen translate into the identical CDR3. The rearrangement joins TRBV6-6 to TRBJ1-1; weak D call: TRBD1 (6 bases). This CDR3 has 14 residues. Germline V CDR1 and CDR2: MNHNY, SVGAGI (reference sequence). The CDR3 bases are TGTGCCAGTAGTTACTCGGCAGGGGACACTGAAGCTTTCTTT. The encoded protein is CASSYSAGDTEAFF.

The chain employs TRBV21-1 and TRBJ2-7; the table's D gene call, TRBD1, was not cross checked with the DNA. TRBV21-1 is noted as a pseudogene. This CDR3 spans 18 amino acids. The CDR3 region has the DNA TGTGCCAGCAGCCAAGCGTCCAACCAGGGGCTCGGACGGTACGAGCAGTACTTC. As protein: CASSQASNQGLGRYEQYF.

As regards this clone: A read error may produce the germline difference seen at one junction end. The chain carries TRBV10-3 and TRBJ2-2; possible D gene TRBD2, 6 bases. CDR3 size: 15 residues. CDR1 is ENHRY, CDR2 SYGVKD, per germline. The CDR3 region is CAISQSRFITGGLFF. In DNA, the CDR3 is TGTGCCATCTCCCAAAGCCGGTTTATCACCGGGGGGCTGTTTTTT.